Below, one T cell receptor (beta chain) is given with its context. What it binds is not known. The data belong to a study of PD-1 blockade in classical Hodgkin lymphoma. The assay was immunoSEQ multiplex PCR, and TCRdb's table has in-frame clones only and misses some. Of under 95,000 clones listed, 92% were seen once; the top ten hold about 2.7%. The germline V gene encodes CDR1 ENHRY and CDR2 SYGVKD. The CDR3 is 15 residues long. V shed 2 bases and J shed 0 bases, with 7 bases lying between them. Every one of the patients relapsed after autologous stem cell transplantation (brentuximab vedotin exposure was variable). Best responses included complete response and partial response; otherwise, the best response was progressive disease. General study findings and limits: The origin of the repertoire differences remains undefined, with disease activity or prior therapy as possible causes. Patients with an early start, nivolumab under 1 year after ASCT, were excluded. A reduction in baseline TCR diversity was reportedly seen in newly diagnosed patients relative to healthy donors.

The clonotype comes from a human donor with classical Hodgkin lymphoma. The chain links TRBV10-3 to TRBJ1-4; D ambiguous. The material sequenced was peripheral blood mononuclear cells (PBMCs), taken before the second cycle of nivolumab. CDR3 nucleotide sequence: TGTGCCATCAGTGAGCTAGGACCAACTAATGAAAAACTGTTTTTT. This gives the protein CAISELGPTNEKLFF.